This TCR beta chain comes out of a study of shared clonotypes between healthy human individuals. Sequenced by immunoSEQ multiplex PCR; TCRdb stores in-frame clones only, minus some. In the table there are 2 million to 3 million clones, roughly 93% of which are singletons. From germline, CDR1 is SGHRS and CDR2 YFSETQ. V was clipped by 0 bases and J by 5 bases; unmatched bases: 9. This CDR3 has 17 amino acids. This receptor was obtained from a young man in good health. Some clones in this sample may be carry-over from other donors' samples. The sample comprised naive CD4+ T cells from PBMCs. Subset here: CD45RA+ positively selected. The J gene is TRBJ2-7, the V gene TRBV5-1, with 12 nucleotides matching TRBD2. The CDR3 here is CASSLGRTSGKVDEQYF. The CDR3 DNA follows: TGCGCCAGCAGCTTGGGCCGGACTAGCGGGAAGGTCGACGAGCAGTACTTC.